The 21 T cell receptor beta chains presented below share a single source sample, sequenced in a study of blood T cell repertoires in COVID-19. This table comes from immunoSEQ multiplex PCR, and its TCRdb copy is limited to in-frame clones, with some not included. Here the sample spans approximately 390,000 clones, 80% to 90% being singletons. The sample comprised PBMCs or T cells enriched from blood (not recorded which). These receptors came from a woman between 50 and 59 years old who had recovered from COVID-19.

J is TRBJ2-3 and V is TRBV4-3; D may be TRBD2 (5 bases). V gave up 4 bases and J gave up 8 bases, with 16 bases separating them. This CDR3 has 14 residues. CDR1 is LGHNA and CDR2 is YSLEER in the germline V gene. The DNA of the CDR3 is TGCGCCAGCAGCCTCACAGCGGCACGGGGTACGCAGTATTTT. It yields the protein CASSLTAARGTQYF.

This clone appeared once. The chain uses TRBV3-1 (or the pseudogene TRBV3-2) and TRBJ2-5, with a weak D call TRBD1 (6 bases). Deletions cut 0 bases from V and 5 bases from J, with 16 bases between. CDR3 size: 16 residues. Per the germline V gene, CDR1 is LGHDT and CDR2 is YNNKEL (reference sequence). CDR3 in DNA: TGTGCCAGCAGCCAAGAAGTCACCCCAAGGGGGGAGACCCAGTACTTC. This codes for CASSQEVTPRGETQYF.

V and J are TRBV12-3 or TRBV12-4 and TRBJ2-3, with D uncertain. V was shortened by 5 bases and J by 2 bases, with 8 bases between the two germline ends. CDR3 length equals 13 residues. CDR3 amino acids: CASSLRVTDTQYF. The CDR3 DNA reads as TGTGCCAGCAGTCTCCGGGTCACAGATACGCAGTATTTT.

V usage is TRBV5-6 and J usage is TRBJ2-2; 9 nucleotides line up with TRBD2. V was pared by 5 bases and J by 3 bases, with 8 bases of the junction left unmatched. This CDR3 has 16 residues. Germline-derived CDR1 and CDR2 are SGHDT and YYEEEE. In nucleotides, the CDR3 is TGTGCCAGCAGACGCTGGCGGGGGGGCTACACCGGGGAGCTGTTTTTT. Its translation is CASRRWRGGYTGELFF.

The CDR3 loop reads CASSLGAATNTGELFF. CDR3 sequence (DNA): TGCGCCAGCAGCTTGGGGGCTGCCACGAACACCGGGGAGCTGTTTTTT. This chain joins TRBV5-1 and TRBJ2-2; D call uncertain. CDR1 and CDR2 from the germline V gene are SGHRS and YFSETQ. Between the trimmed V and J ends, which lost 0 bases and 0 bases, there was a span of 9 bases. The CDR3 runs to 16 residues.

The V and J genes are TRBV28 and TRBJ1-5, with D possibly matching TRBD1 (5 bases). From germline, CDR1 is MDHEN and CDR2 SYDVKM. The CDR3 is 13 amino acids. V lost 6 bases, J lost 5 bases, and 11 bases lay in between. CDR3 residues: CASSTDRDQPQHF. The CDR3 DNA reads as TGTGCCAGCAGCACTGACAGAGATCAGCCCCAGCATTTT.

The chain is built from TRBV5-1 and TRBJ1-5, with 10 bases lining up with TRBD1. This CDR3 is built from 16 residues. Per germline, CDR1 SGHRS and CDR2 YFSETQ. V lost 4 bases and J lost 0; bases outside the gene matches: 4. The CDR3 sequence: CASSPGTGDSNQPQHF. CDR3 nucleotides: TGCGCCAGCAGCCCCGGGACAGGGGATAGCAATCAGCCCCAGCATTTT.

The chain employs TRBV5-1 and TRBJ2-3; 7 nucleotides match TRBD1. Trimming removed 5 bases from V and 1 base from J; junction bases left unmatched: 7. In germline, CDR1 is SGHRS, CDR2 YFSETQ. This CDR3 has 15 amino acids. In DNA form, the CDR3 reads TGCGCCAGCAGAACAGGGGTTGTGGGCACAGATACGCAGTATTTT. Translated, it gives CASRTGVVGTDTQYF.

The V and J genes are TRBV4-1 and TRBJ1-4; D not resolved. The CDR3 is 20 amino acids. V was pared by 3 bases and J by 4 bases, with 27 bases between. From germline, CDR1 is MGHRA and CDR2 YSYEKL. Here the CDR3 reads CASSHPRRAQPTDFNEKLFF. Written as DNA, the CDR3 is TGCGCCAGCAGCCATCCTCGGAGGGCACAACCGACGGATTTTAATGAAAAACTGTTTTTT.

V usage is TRBV19 and J usage is TRBJ1-1; no clear D. The CDR3 is 15 amino acids. From germline, CDR1 is LNHDA and CDR2 SQIVND (reference sequence). V was trimmed by 2 bases and J by 3 bases, leaving 13 bases between them. CDR3 bases: TGTGCCAGTAGTATAATCCCCGGGGTGGACACTGAAGCTTTCTTT. Its translation: CASSIIPGVDTEAFF.

This clone has a single count. The chain recombines TRBV19 with TRBJ2-1, with 12 bases aligning to TRBD1. Germline assignment: CDR1 LNHDA and CDR2 SQIVND (reference sequence). This CDR3 is 19 amino acids long. The ends lost 3 bases at V and 8 bases at J; junction bases unmatched: 17. CDR3 region: CASSIRMATGTGGGYEQFF. DNA for the CDR3: TGTGCCAGTAGTATCCGAATGGCTACCGGGACAGGGGGCGGTTATGAGCAGTTCTTC.

The chain couples TRBV6-2 or TRBV6-3 to TRBJ1-5; no definite D call. Trimming took off 7 bases at V and 9 bases at J, with 16 bases between the two ends. Germline CDR1 MNHEY, CDR2 SVGEGT. The CDR3 length is 13 residues. CDR3 amino acids: CASTPSLGMPQHF. CDR3 DNA: TGTGCCAGCACCCCCTCTTTGGGCATGCCCCAGCATTTT.

The V call is TRBV6-5, the J call TRBJ1-5, with 7 bases matching TRBD1. Germline V CDR1 and CDR2: MNHEY, SVGAGI. The CDR3 contains 15 residues. The ends lost 6 bases at V and 5 bases at J; junction bases unmatched: 10. The CDR3 nucleotides read TGTGCCAGCAGCACGACAGGGTCCCCGGATCAGCCCCAGCATTTT. It encodes CASSTTGSPDQPQHF.

The rearrangement uses TRBV4-3 and TRBJ1-4, with unresolved D. The ends were cut back, 4 bases at V and 0 bases at J, with 12 bases in the middle. Germline CDR1 is LGHNA and CDR2 is YSLEER. The CDR3 runs to 16 residues. CDR3 sequence (DNA): TGCGCCAGCAGCCCGAGATCGGGTGCAACTAATGAAAAACTGTTTTTT. It codes for CASSPRSGATNEKLFF.

This chain links TRBV5-8 with TRBJ2-7; D is perhaps TRBD1 (6 bases). Germline values: CDR1 SGHTS, CDR2 YDEGEE. V lost 5 bases and J 10 bases, leaving 13 bases between the germline ends. This CDR3 has 11 amino acids. For the CDR3, the DNA is TGTGCCAGCAGAACCGGGACAACCCAGTACTTC. It yields the protein CASRTGTTQYF. The entire variable domain, with the rest obtained from reference TRBV5-8 and TRBJ2-7, is as follows: EAGVTQSPTHLIKTRGQQATLRCSPISGHTSVYWYQQALGLGLQFLLWYDEGEERNRGNFPPRFSGRQFPNYSSELNVNALELEDSALYLCASRTGTTQYFGPGTRLTVT.

The chain uses TRBV7-9 and TRBJ2-7, with D possibly being TRBD2 (6 bases). CDR1 and CDR2 (germline): SEHNR, FQNEAQ (reference sequence). V dropped 3 bases and J dropped 2 bases, with 11 bases sitting between them. This CDR3 contains 14 residues. CDR3: CASSFGGTTYEQYF. The CDR3 DNA reads as TGTGCCAGCAGCTTCGGCGGGACCACCTACGAGCAGTACTTC.

The chain is built from TRBV18 and TRBJ1-4; maybe TRBD1 (6 bases). Germline CDR1 and CDR2: KGHSH and LQKENI. The V end lost 8 bases, the J end lost 5 bases, and 12 bases lay between the germline ends. This CDR3 is 13 amino acids long. CDR3 protein: CASIRDRNEKLFF. In DNA form, the CDR3 reads TGTGCCAGCATCCGCGACAGGAATGAAAAACTGTTTTTT.

About this clone itself: Other DNA sequences within the sample encode an identical CDR3. The rearrangement uses TRBV28 and TRBJ2-6; 8 nucleotides align to TRBD2. Looked up from germline, CDR1 is MDHEN and CDR2 is SYDVKM. The CDR3 is 16 residues long. The junction had 4 bases not matched to a gene; V was cut back by 4 bases and J by 2 bases. CDR3 sequence (DNA): TGTGCCAGCAGTTCTTCCGGGGGGGCTGGGGCCAACGTCCTGACTTTC. Its protein product is CASSSSGGAGANVLTF.

This sequence joins TRBV18 and TRBJ2-2, with a weak D call TRBD2 (6 bases). The CDR3 covers 17 residues. Germline loops: CDR1 KGHSH, CDR2 LQKENI. Deletions cut 1 base from V and 1 base from J, with 13 bases between. The CDR3 nucleotides read TGTGCCAGCTCACCACGCCCCGGGGAGGAGAACACCGGGGAGCTGTTTTTT. As protein: CASSPRPGEENTGELFF.

This clone was detected only a few times. The CDR3 region is CASSVSHLNPYSGANVLTF. The CDR3 region has the DNA TGTGCCAGCAGCGTAAGCCACCTAAATCCCTACTCTGGGGCCAACGTCCTGACTTTC. The V and J genes are TRBV9 and TRBJ2-6, with D unclear. V dropped 1 base and J dropped 0 bases, with 17 bases sitting between them. The germline V gene encodes CDR1 SGDLS and CDR2 YYNGEE. This CDR3 region has 19 residues.

The V gene is TRBV28, the J gene TRBJ1-5; TRBD1 aligns across 7 bases. Per germline, CDR1 MDHEN and CDR2 SYDVKM. V shed 6 bases and J 7 bases; nucleotides not matched to a gene: 6. The CDR3 is 13 residues long. The CDR3 sequence is CASSTGVWQPQHF. CDR3 nucleotide sequence: TGTGCCAGCAGCACAGGGGTGTGGCAGCCCCAGCATTTT.